This T cell receptor beta chain was obtained from a study of blood T cells in healthy people across ages. Looking at the study overall: There was about one barcoded beta molecule captured by template switching per two T cells. General observations from the study: Naive and antigen-experienced cells could not be conclusively compared, given unsorted PBMCs.

The sample, around 10 milliliters of peripheral blood, was drawn from each donor. With respect to this clonotype: The antigen remains undetermined.

CDR1 and CDR2 (germline): LGHDT, YNNKEL (reference sequence). There are 16 residues in the CDR3. The V and J ends lost 3 bases and 12 bases, in that order; junction bases with no gene match: 15. Alongside a J-beta primer mix, a sample-barcoded 5' primer served in a second PCR lasting about 6 to 12 cycles. Each CDR3 protein gets one entry after TCRdb re-called the 5' RACE reads with MiXCR. Among about 670,000 distinct CDR3 sequences listed, approximately 52% were seen once. The source material was blood. The chain is built from TRBV3-1 and TRBJ1-4; TRBD1 agrees at 8 bases. The sequence came from a woman older than 75 in good health. CDR3 sequence reads: CASSHPPGGFGRELFF. The CDR3 DNA reads as TGTGCCAGCAGCCATCCTCCAGGGGGCTTTGGGAGAGAACTGTTTTTT.